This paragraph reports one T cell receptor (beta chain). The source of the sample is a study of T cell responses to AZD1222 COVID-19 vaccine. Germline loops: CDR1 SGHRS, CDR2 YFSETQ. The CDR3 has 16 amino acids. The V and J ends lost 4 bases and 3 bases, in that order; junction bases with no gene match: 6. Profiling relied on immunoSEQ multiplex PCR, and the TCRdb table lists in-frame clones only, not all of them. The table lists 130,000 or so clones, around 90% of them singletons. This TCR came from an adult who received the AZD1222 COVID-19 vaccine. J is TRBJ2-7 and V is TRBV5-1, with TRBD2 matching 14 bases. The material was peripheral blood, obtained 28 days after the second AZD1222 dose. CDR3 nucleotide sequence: TGCGCCAGCAGCCTCTCCGGGACTAGCGGGAGCTACGAGCAGTACTTC. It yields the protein CASSLSGTSGSYEQYF.